This record looks at one TCR beta chain sequence and its context. Its antigen is currently unknown. This specimen belongs to a study of CD8 T cells in ankylosing spondylitis. Notes on the study in general: Ankylosing spondylitis blood appeared to be characterized by a TCR beta motif of 7 to 9 highly homologous variants. Within peripheral blood, clones linked to disease were CD8+ and relatively rare. It was reported that disease-linked clones were significantly enriched in matched ankylosing spondylitis synovial fluid. Both synovial fluid and blood in reactive arthritis had previously been reported to carry some motif variants.

Germline V lookup: CDR1 KGHDR, CDR2 SFDVKD. Trimming at V came to 5 bases and at J to 0 bases, leaving 8 bases not matched to a gene. CDR3 length equals 17 residues. Quantitative barcoded 5'-RACE was used to prepare TCR beta libraries. TCRdb reprocessed the 5' RACE reads via MiXCR and lists one record per CDR3 protein. This table has more than 600,000 distinct CDR3 sequences, under 20% appearing once. The source of this sequence is a male donor with ankylosing spondylitis. This chain joins TRBV24-1 and TRBJ2-1, with 8 bases matching TRBD2. Sequenced input: blood, either unsorted or a sorted T cell fraction (not recorded which). The CDR3 is CATSAGTSGYSYNEQFF. CDR3 DNA: TGTGCCACCAGTGCCGGAACTAGCGGCTACTCCTACAATGAGCAGTTCTTC.